This TCR beta chain was identified in a study of regulatory T cells in long-lasting Graves disease. Unmatched junction bases numbered 11, after V lost 10 bases and J lost 8 bases. This CDR3 region has 14 residues. The germline CDR1 and CDR2 sequences are MNHNS and SASEGT. Arm-PCR with iRepertoire HTBI primers amplified the CDR3 regions for these TCR beta libraries. TCRdb analysed the multiplex PCR reads with MiXCR anew, one entry per CDR3 protein. This sample has 400,000 to 500,000 distinct CDR3 sequences, with around a fifth found just once. Overall study results and limits: No thyroid tissue was studied; the work used peripheral blood only.

This clonotype was seen ten or more times. Antigen: not known. This sample's time point: persistent/refractory GD, antithyroid drugs over 5 years with positive TRAb. Scientists built the TCR library using RNA that was extracted from PBMCs. The chain joins TRBV6-1 to TRBJ1-4; 9 bases map to TRBD1. Source: peripheral blood mononuclear cells (PBMCs), taken when the disease was refractory, from a patient treated with antithyroid drugs. This TCR was recovered from a female donor with Graves disease. The CDR3, as DNA: TGTGCCACCGCGACCGGGACAGGGAACGAAAAACTGTTTTTT. It is translated as CATATGTGNEKLFF.